Presented here are 26 T cell receptor beta chains from one specimen sequenced in a study of cytomegalovirus exposure and HLA in healthy donors. Vbeta (60) and Jbeta (13) primers were used in the PCR. TCRdb's copy holds only in-frame clones and misses some; the assay was immunoSEQ multiplex PCR. The table lists fewer than 200,000 clones, approximately 80% of them singletons, with roughly 2% in the top ten. The sequencing sample was made of PBMCs. The receptors originated from a woman in her 30s in good health and CMV-seronegative.

The rearrangement joins TRBV19 to TRBJ1-4; possibly TRBD1 for D (6 bases). Germline-derived CDR1 and CDR2 are LNHDA and SQIVND (reference sequence). V was shortened by 8 bases and J by 4 bases, with 11 bases between the two germline ends. The CDR3 contains 13 residues. In DNA form, the CDR3 reads TGTGCCAGTTCCAGGGGTTATAATGAAAAACTGTTTTTT. This sequence encodes CASSRGYNEKLFF.

The chain links TRBV28 to TRBJ1-5; maybe TRBD1 (6 bases). Per germline, CDR1 MDHEN and CDR2 SYDVKM. The V end was cut by 7 bases, the J end by 0 bases, with 13 bases between. This CDR3 has 15 amino acids. The chain's CDR3 is CASTLTGISNQPQHF. The CDR3 DNA reads as TGTGCCAGCACCTTAACAGGGATTAGCAATCAGCCCCAGCATTTT.

The chain joins TRBV14 to TRBJ2-7, with a possible D match to TRBD1 (6 bases). Germline V gene lookup returns CDR1 SGHDN and CDR2 FVKESK. The CDR3 covers 16 residues. V was clipped by 0 bases and J by 2 bases, with 14 bases between them. For the CDR3, the DNA is TGTGCCAGCAGCCAAGATCTGGACAGTCCGACCTACGAGCAGTACTTC. Amino acids: CASSQDLDSPTYEQYF.

This chain links TRBV5-8 with TRBJ1-2; TRBD1 is a possible D gene (6 bases). Germline V CDR1 and CDR2: SGHTS, YDEGEE. V was clipped by 0 bases and J by 6 bases, with 18 bases between them. CDR3 length: 16 residues. CDR3 sequence reads: CASSLVSRRRQDGYTF. CDR3 DNA: TGTGCCAGCAGCTTGGTGTCCCGTAGGAGACAGGATGGCTACACCTTC.

The V call is TRBV6-1, the J call TRBJ1-1; no definite D call. Germline loops: CDR1 MNHNS, CDR2 SASEGT. This CDR3 has 14 amino acids. V was shortened by 3 bases and J by 3 bases, with 11 bases between the two germline ends. This CDR3 reads CASSDYRGDTEAFF. As DNA, the CDR3 is TGTGCCAGCAGTGATTACCGAGGAGACACTGAAGCTTTCTTT.

The chain links TRBV9 to TRBJ2-1, with 8 positions matching TRBD2. The length of the CDR3 is 15 residues. With V trimmed by 3 bases and J by 9 bases, 11 bases remained unmatched. Germline V lookup: CDR1 SGDLS, CDR2 YYNGEE. This CDR3 reads CASSASGGLVGEQFF. In DNA form, the CDR3 reads TGTGCCAGCAGCGCCAGCGGGGGCCTCGTAGGTGAGCAGTTCTTC.

The chain recombines TRBV14 with TRBJ1-2; no clear D gene. Germline V gene lookup returns CDR1 SGHDN and CDR2 FVKESK. V was shortened by 1 base and J by 5 bases, with 8 bases between the two germline ends. The CDR3 totals 13 residues. The CDR3 here is CASSQGAAYGYTF. CDR3 DNA sequence: TGTGCCAGCAGCCAAGGGGCAGCTTATGGCTACACCTTC.

The chain joins TRBV27 to TRBJ1-5; D may be TRBD1 (6 bases). CDR1 is MNHEY, CDR2 SMNVEV, per germline (reference sequence). The CDR3 is 13 amino acids. Trimming took 4 bases from V and 6 from J, leaving 10 bases between them. CDR3: CASSSGVGQPQHF. Here the CDR3 DNA reads TGTGCCAGCAGTTCAGGGGTTGGTCAGCCCCAGCATTTT.

The rearrangement links TRBV7-2 to TRBJ1-3, with no clear D. The CDR3 extends over 15 amino acids. CDR1 and CDR2 (germline): SGHTA, FQGNSA. Trimming cost V 5 bases and J 1 base, with 12 bases left between them. CDR3 sequence reads: CASSLDTLSGNTIYF. CDR3 in DNA: TGTGCCAGCAGCCTAGACACCTTATCTGGAAACACCATATATTTT.

This chain connects TRBV30 to TRBJ1-6, with 7 nucleotides matching TRBD1. Looked up from germline, CDR1 is GTSNPN and CDR2 is SVGIG (reference sequence). This CDR3 region has 13 residues. Trimming at V came to 4 bases and at J to 15 bases, leaving 12 bases not matched to a gene. The CDR3 DNA is TGTGCCTGGATTGACAGGGAAGGGGGGCGCCTCCACTTT. Residues: CAWIDREGGRLHF.

This clone turned up a few times. The J gene is TRBJ2-1, the V gene TRBV30; TRBD2 aligns across 12 bases. The J segment lost 4 bases and the V segment lost 0 bases, leaving 10 bases of the junction unmatched. Per the germline V gene, CDR1 is GTSNPN and CDR2 is SVGIG (reference sequence). There are 18 residues in the CDR3. Written as DNA, the CDR3 is TGTGCCTGGAGTGTACTGTCTAGCGGGAGGGGAACTTACAATGAGCAGTTCTTC. Translating gives CAWSVLSSGRGTYNEQFF.

The gene calls are TRBV29-1 and TRBJ2-3; perhaps TRBD1 as D (5 bases). CDR1 is SQVTM and CDR2 is ANQGSEA in the germline V gene. V lost 5 bases to trimming and J lost 1 base, with 13 bases between them. The CDR3 loop spans 14 amino acids. The CDR3 is CSVPWGHGTDTQYF. The CDR3, as DNA: TGCAGCGTTCCTTGGGGCCACGGCACAGATACGCAGTATTTT.

The chain carries TRBV29-1 and TRBJ2-3, with 7 bases fitting TRBD2. The CDR3 contains 14 residues. CDR1 and CDR2 (germline): SQVTM, ANQGSEA. Germline trimming cut 3 bases from V and 0 bases from J; bases unmatched to any gene: 3. The CDR3 nucleotides read TGCAGCGTTGAGCGGGGGTGGAGCACAGATACGCAGTATTTT. It encodes CSVERGWSTDTQYF.

The genes are TRBV4-1 and TRBJ2-7, with 7 bases identical to TRBD2. The germline gives CDR1 MGHRA, CDR2 YSYEKL. The CDR3 has 17 residues. V trimming: 4 bases; J trimming: 1 base; junction bases outside the gene matches: 13. CDR3 region: CASSRRPLARDSYEQYF. CDR3 nucleotide sequence: TGCGCCAGCAGCCGACGACCACTAGCGAGAGATTCCTACGAGCAGTACTTC.

This clone was observed a single time. The CDR3 coding sequence is TGTGCCAGCAGTTTAGTGGGGGGCACTGAAGCTTTCTTT. This sequence encodes CASSLVGGTEAFF. V usage is TRBV28 and J usage is TRBJ1-1, with D tentatively TRBD1 (5 bases). V was pared by 2 bases and J by 4 bases, with 8 bases between. The germline V gene encodes CDR1 MDHEN and CDR2 SYDVKM. The length of the CDR3 is 13 residues.

The J gene is TRBJ2-5, the V gene TRBV7-2, with a possible D match to TRBD2 (5 bases). Trimming left V 5 bases short and J 4 bases short, with 17 bases between. The CDR3 is 15 amino acids. Per the germline V gene, CDR1 is SGHTA and CDR2 is FQGNSA. The CDR3 region is CASSPTPGKLETQYF. The CDR3 DNA reads TGTGCCAGCAGCCCAACGCCGGGAAAACTAGAGACCCAGTACTTC.

V usage is TRBV7-9 and J usage is TRBJ2-3, with a tentative D call TRBD2 (6 bases). Trimming shortened V by 1 base and J by 3 bases, and 14 bases separated the two germline ends. The CDR3 totals 16 residues. In germline, CDR1 is SEHNR, CDR2 FQNEAQ (reference sequence). This CDR3 is CASSLDGTPRTDTQYF. CDR3 DNA sequence: TGTGCCAGCAGCTTAGACGGGACTCCTAGAACAGATACGCAGTATTTT.

This clone was seen only once. The V call is TRBV2, the J call TRBJ2-1, with 8 bases aligning to TRBD2. Germline values: CDR1 SNHLY, CDR2 FYNNEI. The CDR3 runs 17 residues. V shed 4 bases and J 6 bases; nucleotides not matched to a gene: 14. The CDR3 DNA is TGTGCCAGCAGTGCAAGACGACTAGCGTCTATAGGCAATGAGCAGTTCTTC. It translates to CASSARRLASIGNEQFF.

The CDR3 nucleotides are TGCGCCAGCAGTGTAGCGGGGGAAAACGAGCAGTACTTC. It codes for CASSVAGENEQYF. The chain is built from TRBV10-1 and TRBJ2-7; 9 nucleotides line up with TRBD2. This CDR3 comprises 13 residues. J gave up 5 bases and V 4 bases, and 3 bases lay outside the gene matches. Germline V lookup: CDR1 WNHNN, CDR2 SYGVQD (reference sequence).

The chain uses TRBV5-4 and TRBJ2-7; TRBD2 agrees at 7 bases. Germline loops: CDR1 SGHNT, CDR2 YYREEE (reference sequence). The CDR3 runs 14 residues. J was trimmed by 1 base and V by 4 bases; bases with no gene match: 5. The CDR3 protein is CASSSPAGSYEQYF. CDR3 sequence (DNA): TGTGCCAGCAGCAGCCCAGCGGGGTCCTACGAGCAGTACTTC.

The chain links TRBV11-2 to TRBJ2-7; D might be TRBD2 (5 bases). V gave up 1 base and J gave up 4 bases, with 14 bases separating them. The CDR3 spans 15 residues. CDR1 and CDR2 (germline): SGHAT, FQNNGV. The CDR3 region has the DNA TGTGCCAGCAGCTTAGCGGGAAGCCGAATGTACGAGCAGTACTTC. Its translation is CASSLAGSRMYEQYF. The full variable domain, rest sourced from reference TRBV11-2 and TRBJ2-7, is EAGVAQSPRYKIIEKRQSVAFWCNPISGHATLYWYQQILGQGPKLLIQFQNNGVVDDSQLPKDRFSAERLKGVDSTLKIQPAKLEDSAVYLCASSLAGSRMYEQYFGPGTRLTVT.

This clone was seen a few times. The gene calls are TRBV27 and TRBJ2-5; 10 bases match TRBD1. The CDR3 runs to 15 residues. Per germline, CDR1 MNHEY and CDR2 SMNVEV (reference sequence). The J segment lost 7 bases and the V segment lost 9 bases, leaving 14 bases of the junction unmatched. The DNA of the CDR3 is TGTGCCAGTAGACGCGGGGACAGGGGCATGGGGACCCAGTACTTC. It is translated as CASRRGDRGMGTQYF.

The chain uses TRBV5-1 and TRBJ2-6; 8 bases fit TRBD1. The trim removed 4 bases at V and 2 bases at J, leaving 2 bases unmatched. Germline V gives CDR1 SGHRS, CDR2 YFSETQ. This CDR3 spans 15 amino acids. CDR3 region: CASSTTGAGANVLTF. CDR3 coding DNA: TGCGCCAGCAGCACGACAGGGGCTGGGGCCAACGTCCTGACTTTC. The full variable domain, in which reference TRBV5-1 and TRBJ2-6 provide the parts outside the CDR3, is KAGVTQTPRYLIKTRGQQVTLSCSPISGHRSVSWYQQTPGQGLQFLFEYFSETQRNKGNFPGRFSGRQFSNSRSEMNVSTLELGDSALYLCASSTTGAGANVLTFGAGSRLTVL.

V usage is TRBV5-8 and J usage is TRBJ2-3; 7 positions match TRBD2. Per germline, CDR1 SGHTS and CDR2 YDEGEE. J gave up 2 bases and V 0 bases, and 6 bases lay outside the gene matches. The CDR3 is made up of 16 amino acids. This chain's CDR3 is CASSLVGGGFTDTQYF. CDR3 DNA sequence: TGTGCCAGCAGCTTGGTGGGGGGGGGATTCACAGATACGCAGTATTTT.

This chain links TRBV28 with TRBJ2-4; 10 positions agree with TRBD2. The germline V gene has CDR1 MDHEN and CDR2 SYDVKM. This CDR3 is 19 amino acids long. V trimming: 0 bases; J trimming: 2 bases; junction bases outside the gene matches: 10. CDR3 nucleotides: TGTGCCAGCAGTTTATGGTCCTTGGGGACTAGCGTATCCAAAAACATTCAGTACTTC. It yields the protein CASSLWSLGTSVSKNIQYF.

The CDR3 region has the DNA TGTGCCAGCAGTGAACGGGTCTCTGGGGCCAACGTCCTGACTTTC. Translating gives CASSERVSGANVLTF. The J gene is TRBJ2-6, the V gene TRBV25-1; D unresolved. CDR1 is MGHDK and CDR2 is SYGVNS in the germline V gene. V was clipped by 2 bases and J by 0 bases, with 5 bases between them. The CDR3 has 15 residues.